These 22 T cell receptor beta chains were sequenced from one sample in a study of T cell repertoires in cytomegalovirus infection. TCRdb processed the reads anew with MiXCR; each CDR3 protein has one entry. The sample yields about 310,000 distinct CDR3 sequences, 17% seen once. The sequencing input was PBMCs. These receptors originate from a human donor in good health (CMV status not recorded). Some clones in this sample may be carry-over from other donors' samples.

This clonotype was counted between two and nine times. The chain couples TRBV24-1 to TRBJ1-6; D remains unclear. The CDR3 sequence is 15 residues long. Per germline, CDR1 KGHDR and CDR2 SFDVKD. The V end was cut by 7 bases, the J end by 6 bases, with 15 bases between. In nucleotides, the CDR3 is TGTGCCACCAGGCCCCCTTCCGGAGCTAATTCACCCCTCCACTTT. This sequence encodes CATRPPSGANSPLHF.

There are many counts of this clonotype. This chain connects TRBV11-3 to TRBJ2-1; tentatively, D is TRBD2 (5 bases). Trimming removed 1 base from V and 7 bases from J, with 14 bases in between. The CDR3 totals 15 residues. In germline, CDR1 is SGHNT, CDR2 YENEEA. CDR3 nucleotide sequence: TGTGCCAGCAGCTTAGGGCTCCGAGCGGCGAATGAGCAGTTCTTC. Its protein is CASSLGLRAANEQFF.

The sample holds a few counts of this clonotype. This sequence joins TRBV7-3 and TRBJ2-7; unclear D gene. V dropped 5 bases and J dropped 1 base, with 9 bases sitting between them. Per germline, CDR1 SGHTA and CDR2 FQGTGA. The CDR3 is made up of 13 amino acids. CDR3 residues: CASSPDTSYEQYF. The CDR3 DNA is TGTGCCAGCAGCCCTGACACTTCCTACGAGCAGTACTTC.

The chain links TRBV12-3 or TRBV12-4 to TRBJ1-5, with 8 positions matching TRBD1. CDR3 length equals 15 residues. V shed 6 bases and J 0 bases; nucleotides not matched to a gene: 4. Here the CDR3 DNA reads TGTGCCAGCAGACTACAGGGGGGTAGCAATCAGCCCCAGCATTTT. It yields the protein CASRLQGGSNQPQHF.

This clonotype turned up a few times. The chain uses TRBV25-1 and TRBJ2-7; D is possibly TRBD1 (6 bases). The CDR3 consists of 15 residues. The V gene lost 3 bases and the J gene lost 3 bases, with 15 bases spanning the gap. CDR1 and CDR2 from the germline V gene are MGHDK and SYGVNS. CDR3 residues: CASSESTGFYYEQYF. CDR3 coding DNA: TGTGCCAGCAGTGAGTCTACAGGGTTTTACTACGAGCAGTACTTC.

This clonotype has only a few counts. The V call is TRBV12-3 or TRBV12-4, the J call TRBJ2-7; 11 nucleotides agree with TRBD1. V was clipped by 7 bases and J by 7 bases; unmatched bases: 12. The CDR3 has 15 amino acids. CDR3 in amino acids: CASTPLPGQGGEQYF. CDR3 DNA sequence: TGTGCCAGCACCCCCCTCCCGGGACAGGGGGGAGAGCAGTACTTC.

The chain is built from TRBV5-1 and TRBJ2-1, with 7 bases aligning to TRBD1. V gave up 0 bases and J gave up 0 bases; unmatched junction bases: 6. Germline CDR1 and CDR2: SGHRS and YFSETQ. This CDR3 is 17 amino acids long. The CDR3 sequence is CASSLEGATISYNEQFF. CDR3 coding DNA: TGCGCCAGCAGCTTGGAGGGGGCCACTATCTCCTACAATGAGCAGTTCTTC.

This clonotype turned up a few times. The V call is TRBV6-2 or TRBV6-3, the J call TRBJ2-1; 9 bases are shared with TRBD1. The CDR3 covers 17 residues. The V gene end was trimmed by 6 bases and the J gene end by 8 bases; junction bases not matched to a gene: 17. Germline V CDR1 and CDR2: MNHEY, SVGEGT. The CDR3 sequence: CASRGHTGTGHRDEQFF. The CDR3 coding sequence is TGTGCCAGCAGGGGACATACCGGGACAGGGCATCGGGATGAGCAGTTCTTC.

CDR3 sequence: CASSVGGRGSGNTIYF. As DNA, the CDR3 is TGTGCCAGCAGCGTAGGAGGCAGGGGCTCTGGAAACACCATATATTTT. This chain links TRBV9 with TRBJ1-3, with D maybe TRBD1 (6 bases). Germline V gives CDR1 SGDLS, CDR2 YYNGEE. The CDR3 sequence is 16 residues long. Trimming took off 0 bases at V and 0 bases at J, with 10 bases between the two ends.

The chain recombines TRBV29-1 with TRBJ1-1, with a weak D call TRBD1 (5 bases). Germline CDR1 and CDR2: SQVTM and ANQGSEA. Trimming pared 3 bases from V and 4 bases from J, leaving 15 bases between. The CDR3 is 14 amino acids. The CDR3 sequence is CSVDAGSLRTEAFF. The DNA for the CDR3 is TGCAGCGTTGACGCAGGGTCACTCCGCACTGAAGCTTTCTTT.

This clonotype was seen at least ten times. The CDR3, as DNA: TGTGCCAGCAGCCGCGGGGGACCCCAGCATTTT. Protein sequence: CASSRGGPQHF. The rearrangement links TRBV7-2 to TRBJ1-5, with D possibly matching TRBD1 (5 bases). V was clipped by 5 bases and J by 10 bases, with 9 bases between them. The CDR3 length is 11 residues. CDR1 is SGHTA, CDR2 FQGNSA, per germline.

This clonotype was observed a few times. This chain joins TRBV19 and TRBJ1-1; D is perhaps TRBD1 (5 bases). The CDR3 spans 12 residues. Per the germline V gene, CDR1 is LNHDA and CDR2 is SQIVND (reference sequence). The V and J ends lost 8 bases and 5 bases respectively, with 12 bases between them. CDR3 in amino acids: CASGGERTEAFF. The CDR3 coding sequence is TGTGCCAGTGGGGGGGAAAGAACTGAAGCTTTCTTT.

This clonotype appeared a few times. The V call is TRBV24-1, the J call TRBJ2-2, with 7 bases matching TRBD1. The CDR3 loop spans 14 amino acids. V lost 8 bases, J lost 1 base, and 3 bases stayed unmatched. CDR1 KGHDR and CDR2 SFDVKD come from the germline V gene. The CDR3 bases are TGTGCCACCACACAGGGGCAGAACACCGGGGAGCTGTTTTTT. Its translation: CATTQGQNTGELFF.

The chain is built from TRBV5-1 and TRBJ2-3; D might be TRBD2 (6 bases). Germline lookup yields CDR1 SGHRS and CDR2 YFSETQ. Trimming removed 4 bases at V and 6 bases at J, with 12 bases between. The CDR3 is made up of 13 amino acids. CDR3 protein: CASSRSGGDTQYF. The DNA for the CDR3 is TGCGCCAGCAGCCGGAGTGGGGGGGATACGCAGTATTTT. Filled out from reference TRBV5-1 and TRBJ2-3, the complete variable domain reads KAGVTQTPRYLIKTRGQQVTLSCSPISGHRSVSWYQQTPGQGLQFLFEYFSETQRNKGNFPGRFSGRQFSNSRSEMNVSTLELGDSALYLCASSRSGGDTQYFGPGTRLTVL.

This clonotype occurred many times. The V and J genes are TRBV7-2 and TRBJ2-7, with 7 bases lining up with TRBD2. The CDR3 contains 14 residues. Unmatched junction bases numbered 3, after V lost 4 bases and J lost 0 bases. In germline, CDR1 is SGHTA, CDR2 FQGNSA. CDR3 nucleotides: TGTGCCAGCAGCTCCGGGGGGAACTCCTACGAGCAGTACTTC. The encoded protein is CASSSGGNSYEQYF. Filled out from reference TRBV7-2 and TRBJ2-7, the complete variable domain reads GAGVSQSPSNKVTEKGKDVELRCDPISGHTALYWYRQSLGQGLEFLIYFQGNSAPDKSGLPSDRFSAERTGGSVSTLTIQRTQQEDSAVYLCASSSGGNSYEQYFGPGTRLTVT.

This clonotype was counted many times. The genes are TRBV12-3 or TRBV12-4 and TRBJ2-7, with D maybe TRBD2 (6 bases). With 6 bases removed from V and 6 bases from J, the gap between germline ends came to 15 bases. There are 13 residues in the CDR3. The CDR3 coding sequence is TGTGCCAGCAGCTACCGTAACGGGGGCGAGCAGTACTTC. It specifies CASSYRNGGEQYF.

In this sample, this clonotype turned up many times. V usage is TRBV18 and J usage is TRBJ2-7; 12 bases fit TRBD2. The trim removed 0 bases at V and 2 bases at J, leaving 5 bases unmatched. Germline V gene lookup returns CDR1 KGHSH and CDR2 LQKENI. The CDR3 extends over 17 amino acids. Written as DNA, the CDR3 is TGTGCCAGCTCACCACCTGGACTAGCGGGGTCAGCCTACGAGCAGTACTTC. Protein product: CASSPPGLAGSAYEQYF.

In its sample, this clonotype was seen a few times. This rearrangement joins TRBV4-3 to TRBJ2-2; possible D gene TRBD1, 6 bases. Trimming removed 0 bases from V and 6 bases from J, with 14 bases in between. CDR3 size: 16 residues. CDR1 LGHNA and CDR2 YSLEER come from the germline V gene. This CDR3 reads CASSQDVGAAPGELFF. As DNA, the CDR3 is TGCGCCAGCAGCCAAGACGTGGGGGCGGCTCCCGGGGAGCTGTTTTTT.

This clonotype was observed many times. The V and J genes are TRBV19 and TRBJ2-7; TRBD2 matches at 7 bases. The CDR3 is made up of 13 amino acids. Germline assignment: CDR1 LNHDA and CDR2 SQIVND (reference sequence). V gave up 5 bases and J gave up 2 bases; unmatched junction bases: 3. The CDR3 protein is CASSFGLAYEQYF. Here the CDR3 DNA reads TGTGCCAGTAGTTTCGGACTAGCCTACGAGCAGTACTTC.

The table lists this clonotype with many counts. This rearrangement joins TRBV5-1 to TRBJ2-2; 10 nucleotides align to TRBD1. The CDR3 contains 16 residues. The ends lost 0 bases at V and 6 bases at J; junction bases unmatched: 5. The germline V gene encodes CDR1 SGHRS and CDR2 YFSETQ. CDR3 in DNA: TGCGCCAGCAGCTTGGTAGGGACAGGGGAGTCCGGGGAGCTGTTTTTT. Residues: CASSLVGTGESGELFF.

Ten or more counts support this clonotype. The genes are TRBV6-1 and TRBJ1-2; 9 nucleotides match TRBD1. The germline gives CDR1 MNHNS, CDR2 SASEGT. V shed 5 bases and J 4 bases; nucleotides not matched to a gene: 14. The CDR3 spans 17 residues. The CDR3 region has the DNA TGTGCCAGCAGTTCAGGACAGGGGCTGTGGGGTGGCTATGGCTACACCTTC. Its translation: CASSSGQGLWGGYGYTF.

The genes are TRBV28 and TRBJ1-1; D is unclear. Germline CDR1 reads MDHEN; CDR2 reads SYDVKM. The CDR3 is made up of 12 amino acids. V dropped 3 bases and J dropped 8 bases, with 10 bases sitting between them. CDR3 bases: TGTGCCAGCAGTTTTCGGGCAGTCGAAGCTTTCTTT. Its translation: CASSFRAVEAFF. The full variable domain, completed using reference TRBV28 and TRBJ1-1, is DVKVTQSSRYLVKRTGEKVFLECVQDMDHENMFWYRQDPGLGLRLIYFSYDVKMKEKGDIPEGYSVSREKKERFSLILESASTNQTSMYLCASSFRAVEAFFGQGTRLTVV.